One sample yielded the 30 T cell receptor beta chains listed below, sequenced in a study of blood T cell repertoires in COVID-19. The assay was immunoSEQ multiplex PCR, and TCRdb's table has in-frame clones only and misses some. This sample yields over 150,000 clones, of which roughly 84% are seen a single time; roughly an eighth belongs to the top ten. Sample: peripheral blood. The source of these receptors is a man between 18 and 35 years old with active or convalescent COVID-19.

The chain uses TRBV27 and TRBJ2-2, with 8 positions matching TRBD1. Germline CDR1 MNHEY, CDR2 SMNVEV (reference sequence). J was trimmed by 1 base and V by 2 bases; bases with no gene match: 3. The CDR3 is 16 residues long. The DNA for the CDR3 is TGTGCCAGCAGTTTAATTGGGACAGGGAACACCGGGGAGCTGTTTTTT. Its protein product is CASSLIGTGNTGELFF.

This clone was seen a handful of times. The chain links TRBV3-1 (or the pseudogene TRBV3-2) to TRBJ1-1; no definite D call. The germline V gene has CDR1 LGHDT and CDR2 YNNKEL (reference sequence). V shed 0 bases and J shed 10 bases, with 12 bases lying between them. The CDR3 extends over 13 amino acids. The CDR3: CASSQDAAIGAFF. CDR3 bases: TGTGCCAGCAGCCAAGATGCGGCGATAGGAGCTTTCTTT.

The CDR3 loop is CASSRLRGRYYEQYF. The CDR3 DNA follows: TGTGCCAGCAGCCGACTCAGGGGGCGGTACTACGAGCAGTACTTC. The rearrangement links TRBV11-2 to TRBJ2-7, with 8 bases lining up with TRBD1. The germline gives CDR1 SGHAT, CDR2 FQNNGV. The CDR3 runs to 15 residues. V dropped 5 bases and J dropped 3; count of bases not matched to a gene: 9.

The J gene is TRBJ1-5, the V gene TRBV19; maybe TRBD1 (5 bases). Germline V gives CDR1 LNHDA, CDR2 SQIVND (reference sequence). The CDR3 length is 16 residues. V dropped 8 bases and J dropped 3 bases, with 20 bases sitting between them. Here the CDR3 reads CASHLGAGGNNQPQHF. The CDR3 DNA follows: TGTGCCAGTCACTTAGGGGCAGGCGGGAACAATCAGCCCCAGCATTTT.

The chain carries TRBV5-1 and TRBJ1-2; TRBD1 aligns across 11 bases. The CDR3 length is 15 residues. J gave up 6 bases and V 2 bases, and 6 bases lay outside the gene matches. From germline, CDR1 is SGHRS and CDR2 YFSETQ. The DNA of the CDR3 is TGCGCCAGCAGCTTACCGGGACAGGGGGTACATGGCTACACCTTC. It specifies CASSLPGQGVHGYTF.

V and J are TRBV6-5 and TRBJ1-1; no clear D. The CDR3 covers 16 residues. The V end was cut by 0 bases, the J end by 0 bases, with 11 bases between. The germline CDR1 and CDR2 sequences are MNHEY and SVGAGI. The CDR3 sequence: CASSYSVRHLNTEAFF. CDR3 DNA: TGTGCCAGCAGTTACTCGGTACGACACCTGAACACTGAAGCTTTCTTT.

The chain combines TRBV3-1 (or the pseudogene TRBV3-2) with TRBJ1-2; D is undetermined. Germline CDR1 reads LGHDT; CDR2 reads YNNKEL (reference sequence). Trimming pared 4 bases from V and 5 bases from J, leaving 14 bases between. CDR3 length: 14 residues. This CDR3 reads CASSRAREVYGYTF. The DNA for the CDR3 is TGTGCCAGCAGCCGAGCCCGGGAGGTTTATGGCTACACCTTC.

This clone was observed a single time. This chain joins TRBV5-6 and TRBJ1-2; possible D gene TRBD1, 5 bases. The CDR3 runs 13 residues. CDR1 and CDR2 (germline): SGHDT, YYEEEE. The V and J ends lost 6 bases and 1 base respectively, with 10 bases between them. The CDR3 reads CASTPGVNYGYTF. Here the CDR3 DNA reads TGTGCCAGCACGCCGGGGGTTAACTATGGCTACACCTTC.

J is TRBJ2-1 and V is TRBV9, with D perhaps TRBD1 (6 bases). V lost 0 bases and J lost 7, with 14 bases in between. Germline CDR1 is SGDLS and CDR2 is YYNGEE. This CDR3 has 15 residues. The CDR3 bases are TGTGCCAGCAGCGTAGCACAGGGTATCTATAATGAGCAGTTCTTC. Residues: CASSVAQGIYNEQFF.

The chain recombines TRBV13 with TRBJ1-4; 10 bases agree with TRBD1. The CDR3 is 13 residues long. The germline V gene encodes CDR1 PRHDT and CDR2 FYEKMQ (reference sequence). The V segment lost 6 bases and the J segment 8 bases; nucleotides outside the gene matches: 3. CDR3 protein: CASSRQGAEKLFF. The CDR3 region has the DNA TGTGCCAGCAGTAGACAGGGGGCCGAAAAACTGTTTTTT.

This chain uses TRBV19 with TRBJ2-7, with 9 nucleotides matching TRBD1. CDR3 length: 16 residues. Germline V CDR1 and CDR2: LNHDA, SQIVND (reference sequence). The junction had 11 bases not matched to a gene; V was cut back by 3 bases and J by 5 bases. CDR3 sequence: CASSIDGTGFTDEQYF. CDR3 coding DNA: TGTGCCAGTAGTATTGACGGGACAGGGTTCACCGACGAGCAGTACTTC.

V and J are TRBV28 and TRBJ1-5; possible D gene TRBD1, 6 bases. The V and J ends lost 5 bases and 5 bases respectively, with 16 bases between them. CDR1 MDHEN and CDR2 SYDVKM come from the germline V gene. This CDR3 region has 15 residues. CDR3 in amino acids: CASSLGQLIYQPQHF. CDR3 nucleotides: TGTGCCAGCAGTCTAGGACAGCTGATCTATCAGCCCCAGCATTTT.

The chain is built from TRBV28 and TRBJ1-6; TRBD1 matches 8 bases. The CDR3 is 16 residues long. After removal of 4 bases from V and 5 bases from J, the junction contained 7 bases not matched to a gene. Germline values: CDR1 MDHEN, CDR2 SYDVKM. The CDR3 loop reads CASSSPTGGNNSPLHF. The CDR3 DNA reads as TGTGCCAGCAGTTCACCCACAGGGGGAAATAATTCACCCCTCCACTTT.

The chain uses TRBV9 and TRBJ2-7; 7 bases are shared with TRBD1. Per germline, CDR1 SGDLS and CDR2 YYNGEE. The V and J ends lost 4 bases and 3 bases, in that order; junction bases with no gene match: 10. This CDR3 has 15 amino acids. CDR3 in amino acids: CASSPRGGADYEQYF. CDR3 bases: TGTGCCAGCAGCCCGAGAGGGGGCGCGGACTACGAGCAGTACTTC.

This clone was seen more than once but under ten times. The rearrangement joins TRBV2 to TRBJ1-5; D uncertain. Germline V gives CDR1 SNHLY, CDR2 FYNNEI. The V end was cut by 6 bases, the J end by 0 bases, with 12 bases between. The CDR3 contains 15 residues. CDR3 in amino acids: CASRIQTSSNQPQHF. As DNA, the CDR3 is TGTGCCAGCAGGATCCAGACAAGTAGCAATCAGCCCCAGCATTTT.

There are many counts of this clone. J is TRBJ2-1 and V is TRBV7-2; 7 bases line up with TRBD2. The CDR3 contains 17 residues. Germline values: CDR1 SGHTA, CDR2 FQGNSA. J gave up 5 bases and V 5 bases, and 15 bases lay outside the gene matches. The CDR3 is CASSPPTFAGVDNEQFF. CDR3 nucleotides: TGTGCCAGCAGCCCCCCCACCTTCGCGGGAGTCGACAATGAGCAGTTCTTC.

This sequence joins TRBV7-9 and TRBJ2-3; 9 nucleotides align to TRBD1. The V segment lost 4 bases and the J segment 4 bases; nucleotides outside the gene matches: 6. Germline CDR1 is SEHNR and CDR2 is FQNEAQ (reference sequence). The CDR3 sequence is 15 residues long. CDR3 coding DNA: TGTGCCAGCAGCTGGGGACAGGGTGGCGCAGATACGCAGTATTTT. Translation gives CASSWGQGGADTQYF.

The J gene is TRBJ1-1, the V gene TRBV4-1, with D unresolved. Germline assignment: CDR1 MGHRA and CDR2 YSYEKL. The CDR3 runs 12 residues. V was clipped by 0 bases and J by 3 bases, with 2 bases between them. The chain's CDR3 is CASSQDYTEAFF. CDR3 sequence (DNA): TGCGCCAGCAGCCAAGACTACACTGAAGCTTTCTTT.

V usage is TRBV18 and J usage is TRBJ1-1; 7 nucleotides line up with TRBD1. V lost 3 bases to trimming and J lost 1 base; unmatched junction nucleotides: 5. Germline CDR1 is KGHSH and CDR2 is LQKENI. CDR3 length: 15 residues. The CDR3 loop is CASSPEQGSNTEAFF. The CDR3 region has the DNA TGTGCCAGCTCACCCGAACAGGGGTCGAACACTGAAGCTTTCTTT.

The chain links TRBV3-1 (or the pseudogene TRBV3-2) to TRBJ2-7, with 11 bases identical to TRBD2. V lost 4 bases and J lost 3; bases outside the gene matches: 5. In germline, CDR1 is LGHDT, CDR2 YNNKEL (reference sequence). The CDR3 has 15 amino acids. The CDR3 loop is CASSPGLAANYEQYF. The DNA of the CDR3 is TGTGCCAGCAGCCCGGGACTAGCGGCGAACTACGAGCAGTACTTC.

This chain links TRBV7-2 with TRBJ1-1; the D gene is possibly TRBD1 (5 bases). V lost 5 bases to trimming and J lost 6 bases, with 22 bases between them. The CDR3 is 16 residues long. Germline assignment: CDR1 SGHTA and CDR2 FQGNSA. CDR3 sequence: CASSAGRGGSWAEAFF. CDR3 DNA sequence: TGTGCCAGCAGCGCCGGGAGGGGCGGGTCATGGGCTGAAGCTTTCTTT.

CDR3 protein: CASSLGAELEAFF. The CDR3 nucleotides read TGCGCCAGCAGCTTGGGAGCTGAACTTGAAGCTTTCTTT. The chain recombines TRBV5-1 with TRBJ1-1; D gene unclear. Germline CDR1 SGHRS, CDR2 YFSETQ. V lost 0 bases, J lost 7 bases, and 10 bases lay in between. CDR3 length: 13 amino acids.

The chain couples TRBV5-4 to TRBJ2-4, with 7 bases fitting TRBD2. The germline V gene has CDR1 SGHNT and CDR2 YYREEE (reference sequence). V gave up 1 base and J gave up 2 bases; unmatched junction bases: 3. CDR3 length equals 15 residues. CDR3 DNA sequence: TGTGCCAGCAGCTTGCCGGGGGGAACCAAAAACATTCAGTACTTC. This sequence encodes CASSLPGGTKNIQYF.

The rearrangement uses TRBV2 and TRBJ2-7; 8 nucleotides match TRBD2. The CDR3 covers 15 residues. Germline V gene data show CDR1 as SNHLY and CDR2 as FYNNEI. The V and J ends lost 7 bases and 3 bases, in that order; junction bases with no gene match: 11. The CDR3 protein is CASKLAEGLGYEQYF. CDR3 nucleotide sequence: TGTGCCAGCAAACTAGCGGAGGGCCTCGGCTACGAGCAGTACTTC.

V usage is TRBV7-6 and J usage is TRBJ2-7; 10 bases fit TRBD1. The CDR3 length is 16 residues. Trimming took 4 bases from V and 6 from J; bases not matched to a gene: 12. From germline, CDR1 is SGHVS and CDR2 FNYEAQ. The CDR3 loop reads CASSSRQGASFSEQYF. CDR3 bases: TGTGCCAGCAGCTCACGACAGGGGGCGTCGTTCAGCGAGCAGTACTTC.

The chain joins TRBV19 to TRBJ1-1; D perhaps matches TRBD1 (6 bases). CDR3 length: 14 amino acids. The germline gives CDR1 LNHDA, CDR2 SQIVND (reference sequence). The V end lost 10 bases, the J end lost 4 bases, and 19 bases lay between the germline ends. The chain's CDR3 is CATTFGQGPTEAFF. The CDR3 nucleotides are TGTGCCACCACGTTCGGGCAGGGGCCCACTGAAGCTTTCTTT.

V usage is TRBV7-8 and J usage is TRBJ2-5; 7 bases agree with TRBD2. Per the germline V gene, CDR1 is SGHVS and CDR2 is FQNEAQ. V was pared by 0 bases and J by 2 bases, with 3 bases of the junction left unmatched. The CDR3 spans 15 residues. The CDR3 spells CASSLALAQQETQYF. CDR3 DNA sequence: TGTGCCAGCAGCTTAGCACTAGCGCAACAAGAGACCCAGTACTTC.

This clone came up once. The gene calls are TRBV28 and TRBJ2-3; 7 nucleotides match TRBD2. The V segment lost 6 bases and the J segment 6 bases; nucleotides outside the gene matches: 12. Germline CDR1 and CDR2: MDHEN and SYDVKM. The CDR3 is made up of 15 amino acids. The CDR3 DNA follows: TGTGCCAGCAGCCCTTTTGGGGAGGGCCACGATACGCAGTATTTT. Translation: CASSPFGEGHDTQYF. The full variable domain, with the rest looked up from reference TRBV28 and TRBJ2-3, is DVKVTQSSRYLVKRTGEKVFLECVQDMDHENMFWYRQDPGLGLRLIYFSYDVKMKEKGDIPEGYSVSREKKERFSLILESASTNQTSMYLCASSPFGEGHDTQYFGPGTRLTVL.

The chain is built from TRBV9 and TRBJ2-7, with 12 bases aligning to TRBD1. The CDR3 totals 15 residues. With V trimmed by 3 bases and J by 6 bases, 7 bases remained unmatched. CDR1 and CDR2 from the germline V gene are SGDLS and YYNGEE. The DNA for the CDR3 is TGTGCCAGCAGCGCCACCGGGACAGGGGGCGTCGAGCAGTACTTC. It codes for CASSATGTGGVEQYF. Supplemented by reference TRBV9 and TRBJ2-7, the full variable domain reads DSGVTQTPKHLITATGQRVTLRCSPRSGDLSVYWYQQSLDQGLQFLIQYYNGEERAKGNILERFSAQQFPDLHSELNLSSLELGDSALYFCASSATGTGGVEQYFGPGTRLTVT.

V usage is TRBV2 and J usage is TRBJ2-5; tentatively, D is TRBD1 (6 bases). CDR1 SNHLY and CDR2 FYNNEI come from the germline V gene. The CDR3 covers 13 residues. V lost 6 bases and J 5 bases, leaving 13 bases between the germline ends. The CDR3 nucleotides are TGTGCCAGCAGGGACCTCCAGGGGGAGACCCAGTACTTC. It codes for CASRDLQGETQYF.